The 22 T cell receptor beta chains given below trace back to one sample, sequenced in a study of T cells in Graves' hyperthyroidism and ophthalmopathy. Researchers amplified the TCR beta CDR3 regions from RNA transcripts. An initial round of RT-PCR targeting the TCR CDR3 relied on the HTBI primer set. TCRdb ran MiXCR on the multiplex PCR reads and lists one entry per CDR3 protein. The sample carries about 360,000 distinct CDR3 sequences, roughly 14% recorded once. Sequences were obtained from blood. All receptors come from a man younger than 45 with Graves' hyperthyroidism that later progressed to Graves' ophthalmopathy.

This clonotype occurred a few times. CDR3 in DNA: TGTGCCAGCAGCTTAATGGGGCGGGGGGGCCTCGCAGATACGCAGTATTTT. This sequence encodes CASSLMGRGGLADTQYF. The rearrangement joins TRBV7-2 to TRBJ2-3; 9 positions match TRBD2. Germline lookup yields CDR1 SGHTA and CDR2 FQGNSA. The CDR3 is 17 residues long. With 2 bases clipped from V and 4 bases from J, the junction kept 10 bases outside the gene matches.

This clonotype occurred many times. The chain links TRBV27 to TRBJ1-2; tentative D call: TRBD1 (5 bases). Trimming cost V 5 bases and J 8 bases, with 15 bases left between them. The CDR3 covers 13 residues. CDR1 is MNHEY, CDR2 SMNVEV, per germline (reference sequence). Written as DNA, the CDR3 is TGTGCCAGCAGTCCCCACGGGGCAGAGGGCTACACCTTC. This translates into CASSPHGAEGYTF.

This clonotype was observed many times. The V and J genes are TRBV6-6 and TRBJ1-1; no definite D call. CDR3 length: 15 amino acids. V was clipped by 0 bases and J by 1 base, with 9 bases between them. Germline values: CDR1 MNHNY, CDR2 SVGAGI (reference sequence). CDR3 sequence: CASSYSLDGNTEAFF. The CDR3 nucleotides read TGTGCCAGCAGTTACTCGCTTGATGGGAACACTGAAGCTTTCTTT.

The gene calls are TRBV12-3 or TRBV12-4 and TRBJ2-1, with D possibly being TRBD2 (7 bases). The CDR3 runs to 15 residues. V was trimmed by 5 bases and J by 8 bases, leaving 19 bases between them. The CDR3 sequence is CASSRGAGAIYEQFF. The CDR3 DNA is TGTGCCAGCAGTCGGGGGGCGGGGGCAATCTATGAGCAGTTCTTC.

This clonotype was observed at least ten times. The chain links TRBV20-1 to TRBJ2-7; D unresolved. V was cut by 6 bases and J by 0 bases, with 18 bases left in between. Germline loops: CDR1 DFQATT, CDR2 SNEGSKA (reference sequence). The length of the CDR3 is 15 residues. CDR3 DNA: TGCAGTGCCACTCACGGCGCTAGGAGCTCCTACGAGCAGTACTTC. This gives the protein CSATHGARSSYEQYF.

The rearrangement links TRBV27 to TRBJ1-1; D might be TRBD1 (6 bases). The CDR3 contains 15 residues. V was trimmed by 0 bases and J by 0 bases, leaving 8 bases between them. In germline, CDR1 is MNHEY, CDR2 SMNVEV (reference sequence). CDR3 residues: CASSLSDRMNTEAFF. The DNA for the CDR3 is TGTGCCAGCAGTTTATCAGACAGGATGAACACTGAAGCTTTCTTT.

This clonotype came up once. The J gene is TRBJ2-3, the V gene TRBV19; D gene ambiguous. Germline CDR1 reads LNHDA; CDR2 reads SQIVND (reference sequence). CDR3 length: 11 residues. V gave up 8 bases and J gave up 7 bases, with 10 bases separating them. CDR3 sequence reads: CASQSVNTQYF. CDR3 sequence (DNA): TGTGCCAGTCAAAGTGTGAATACGCAGTATTTT.

This clonotype was detected only a few times. This chain connects TRBV12-5 to TRBJ1-2, with D uncertain. Germline V gives CDR1 LGHNT, CDR2 FRNRAP. V was shortened by 7 bases and J by 4 bases, with 10 bases between the two germline ends. This CDR3 is built from 12 residues. The CDR3 loop is CASEAGSYGYTF. The CDR3 coding sequence is TGTGCTAGTGAGGCTGGGAGCTATGGCTACACCTTC.

In its sample, this clonotype was seen many times. The chain has TRBV12-3 or TRBV12-4 and TRBJ2-7, with TRBD2 matching over 7 bases. This CDR3 spans 15 amino acids. J lost 3 bases, V lost 6 bases, and 11 bases had no gene match. The CDR3: CASSSPAGGYYEQYF. In DNA form, the CDR3 reads TGTGCCAGCAGCTCTCCGGCCGGGGGGTACTACGAGCAGTACTTC.

V and J are TRBV27 and TRBJ2-3; 8 nucleotides agree with TRBD1. After removal of 1 base from V and 5 bases from J, the junction contained 5 bases not matched to a gene. This CDR3 has 15 residues. CDR1 is MNHEY and CDR2 is SMNVEV in the germline V gene (reference sequence). In DNA, the CDR3 is TGTGCCAGCAGTTTATACCAGGGGGCGGAAGATACGCAGTATTTT. Protein sequence: CASSLYQGAEDTQYF.

This clonotype was recorded many times. This chain joins TRBV3-1 and TRBJ2-4; D unclear. Germline CDR1 is LGHDT and CDR2 is YNNKEL (reference sequence). V lost 3 bases to trimming and J lost 7 bases, with 7 bases between them. The CDR3 covers 12 residues. The CDR3 nucleotides are TGTGCCAGCAGCCAGGGTAGGAACATTCAGTACTTC. It yields the protein CASSQGRNIQYF.

The CDR3 DNA sequence: TGCGCCAGCAGCTTGAACCGGGACAGGACGAACACCGGGGAGCTGTTTTTT. Translation gives CASSLNRDRTNTGELFF. V and J are TRBV5-1 and TRBJ2-2, with 8 nucleotides matching TRBD1. The CDR3 runs 17 residues. Germline CDR1 reads SGHRS; CDR2 reads YFSETQ. Trimming removed 1 base from V and 0 bases from J; junction bases left unmatched: 5.

This clonotype has ten or more counts. The rearrangement links TRBV10-3 to TRBJ1-1; D ambiguous. V was cut by 7 bases and J by 0 bases, with 12 bases left in between. Germline loops: CDR1 ENHRY, CDR2 SYGVKD. The CDR3 length is 14 residues. The chain's CDR3 is CAIIEQLMNTEAFF. The CDR3 coding sequence is TGTGCCATCATCGAACAACTAATGAACACTGAAGCTTTCTTT.

This clonotype was found many times. This chain joins TRBV28 and TRBJ1-5; 8 bases fit TRBD1. The CDR3 covers 15 residues. Germline CDR1 reads MDHEN; CDR2 reads SYDVKM. Losses at the gene ends were 2 bases for V and 7 bases for J; bases not matched to a gene: 7. In DNA form, the CDR3 reads TGTGCCAGCAGTTTAAAATTGTGGGACAGGCAGCCCCAGCATTTT. It yields the protein CASSLKLWDRQPQHF.

This clonotype was picked up a small number of times. The chain uses TRBV5-4 and TRBJ2-7, with 9 bases aligning to TRBD2. Per germline, CDR1 SGHNT and CDR2 YYREEE (reference sequence). Trimming took 3 bases from V and 5 from J; bases not matched to a gene: 6. The length of the CDR3 is 14 residues. For the CDR3, the DNA is TGTGCCAGCAGCTCTAGCGGGGTGAGAAACGAGCAGTACTTC. This translates into CASSSSGVRNEQYF.

This clonotype was recorded at least ten times. V usage is TRBV28 and J usage is TRBJ1-2, with TRBD1 as a possible D gene (5 bases). This CDR3 is built from 13 residues. CDR1 MDHEN and CDR2 SYDVKM come from the germline V gene. Trimming shortened V by 6 bases and J by 4 bases, and 12 bases separated the two germline ends. CDR3 amino acids: CASSLGRGYGYTF. The CDR3 nucleotides are TGTGCCAGCAGCCTGGGACGAGGCTATGGCTACACCTTC.

This clonotype was seen at least ten times. The V gene is TRBV27, the J gene TRBJ2-1, with 8 bases fitting TRBD1. Germline V lookup: CDR1 MNHEY, CDR2 SMNVEV (reference sequence). The V segment lost 3 bases and the J segment 2 bases; nucleotides outside the gene matches: 3. There are 15 residues in the CDR3. CDR3 sequence: CASSFRQGPYNEQFF. Written as DNA, the CDR3 is TGTGCCAGCAGTTTTCGACAGGGGCCCTACAATGAGCAGTTCTTC.

This clonotype was seen ten or more times. The chain joins TRBV20-1 to TRBJ2-5; TRBD1 agrees at 8 bases. The length of the CDR3 is 15 residues. V lost 0 bases, J lost 5 bases, and 8 bases stayed unmatched. CDR1 and CDR2 (germline): DFQATT, SNEGSKA (reference sequence). The CDR3 bases are TGCAGTGCTAGAGACCTACTACAGGGGGATGAGACCCAGTACTTC. It encodes CSARDLLQGDETQYF.

Remarks on this clonotype: This sequence may be a read error, since a much larger clone differs from it by one base. The missing conserved phenylalanine or tryptophan at the end of this CDR3 makes a read error likely. The chain carries TRBV5-5 and TRBJ1-5; unclear D gene. The CDR3 is 15 amino acids. V lost 1 base and J lost 0, with 8 bases in between. Germline CDR1 SGHKS, CDR2 YYEKEE (reference sequence). CDR3 residues: CASSLTAYSNQPQHS. The DNA for the CDR3 is TGTGCCAGCAGCTTGACAGCATATAGCAATCAGCCCCAGCATTCT.

This clonotype was seen only a few times. The chain links TRBV5-1 to TRBJ2-3; no clear D. V was trimmed by 4 bases and J by 0 bases, leaving 9 bases between them. The CDR3 runs to 14 residues. The germline V gene encodes CDR1 SGHRS and CDR2 YFSETQ. The CDR3 is CASSPIDSTDTQYF. The CDR3 DNA is TGCGCCAGCAGCCCAATAGACAGCACAGATACGCAGTATTTT.

This clonotype occurred many times. This chain links TRBV6-1 with TRBJ2-7; D possibly matches TRBD1 or TRBD2 (5 bases each). Trimming took off 4 bases at V and 2 bases at J, with 12 bases between the two ends. The CDR3 totals 14 residues. CDR1 MNHNS and CDR2 SASEGT come from the germline V gene. The CDR3 reads CASSGPGSPYEQYF. The CDR3 nucleotides read TGTGCCAGCAGTGGCCCAGGGAGTCCCTACGAGCAGTACTTC.

The rearrangement uses TRBV5-1 and TRBJ2-1, with 9 bases fitting TRBD1. This CDR3 region has 14 residues. Per germline, CDR1 SGHRS and CDR2 YFSETQ. V was pared by 4 bases and J by 11 bases, with 10 bases of the junction left unmatched. CDR3 bases: TGCGCCAGCAGCCCTTCGACAGGGGGGAATCAGCAGTTCTTC. This translates into CASSPSTGGNQQFF. The full variable domain, its missing parts supplied by reference TRBV5-1 and TRBJ2-1, is KAGVTQTPRYLIKTRGQQVTLSCSPISGHRSVSWYQQTPGQGLQFLFEYFSETQRNKGNFPGRFSGRQFSNSRSEMNVSTLELGDSALYLCASSPSTGGNQQFFGPGTRLTVL.